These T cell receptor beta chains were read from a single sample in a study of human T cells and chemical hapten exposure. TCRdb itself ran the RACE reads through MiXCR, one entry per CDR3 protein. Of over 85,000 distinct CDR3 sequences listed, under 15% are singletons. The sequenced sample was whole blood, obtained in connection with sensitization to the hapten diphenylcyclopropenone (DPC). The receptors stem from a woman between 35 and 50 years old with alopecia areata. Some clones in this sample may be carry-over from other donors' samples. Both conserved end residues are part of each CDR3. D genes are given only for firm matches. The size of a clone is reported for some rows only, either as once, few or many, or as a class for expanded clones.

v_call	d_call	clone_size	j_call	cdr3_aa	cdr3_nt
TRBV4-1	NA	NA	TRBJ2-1	CASSSLPRNEQFF	TGCGCCAGCAGCAGCCTCCCGCGGAATGAGCAGTTCTTC
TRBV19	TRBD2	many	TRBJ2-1	CASTPTSGRYLSYNEQFF	TGTGCCAGTACCCCGACTAGCGGGAGGTATCTCTCCTACAATGAGCAGTTCTTC
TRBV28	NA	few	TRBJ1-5	CASSSTGGQPQHF	TGTGCCAGCAGTTCTACCGGGGGTCAGCCCCAGCATTTT
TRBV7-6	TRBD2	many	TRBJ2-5	CASSFLGTSGQETQYF	TGTGCCAGCAGCTTTCTCGGGACTAGCGGCCAAGAGACCCAGTACTTC
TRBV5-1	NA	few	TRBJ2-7	CASSWTFGDRSYEQYF	TGCGCCAGCAGCTGGACATTTGGGGATAGGTCCTACGAGCAGTACTTC
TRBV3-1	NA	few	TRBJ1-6	CASSQGTGSYNSPLHF	TGTGCCAGCAGCCAAGGGACGGGGTCCTATAATTCACCCCTCCACTTT
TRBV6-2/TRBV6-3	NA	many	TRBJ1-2	CASSYSGKNLYGYTF	TGTGCCAGCAGTTACTCAGGGAAAAACCTATATGGCTACACCTTC
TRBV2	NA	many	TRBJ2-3	CASSDRARTDTQYF	TGTGCCAGCAGTGACCGGGCCCGCACAGATACGCAGTATTTT
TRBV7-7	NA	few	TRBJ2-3	CASSLDVVSQKYF	TGTGCTAGCAGCTTAGATGTGGTCTCCCAGAAGTATTTT
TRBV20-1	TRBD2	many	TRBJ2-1	CSASQSGRSYNEQFF	TGCAGTGCCTCACAGAGCGGGAGATCCTACAATGAGCAGTTCTTC
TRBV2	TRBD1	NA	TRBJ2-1	CASGTGGRQFF	TGTGCCAGCGGAACAGGGGGGAGGCAGTTCTTC
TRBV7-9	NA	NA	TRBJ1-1	CASSLTQGSNEAFF	TGTGCCAGCAGCTTAACCCAGGGTAGTAATGAAGCTTTCTTT
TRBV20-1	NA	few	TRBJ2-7	CSARDREQSSYEQYF	TGCAGTGCTAGAGATAGGGAACAGAGCTCCTACGAGCAGTACTTC
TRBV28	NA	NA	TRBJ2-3	CASSSGSGTQYF	TGTGCCAGCAGTTCTGGAAGTGGTACGCAGTATTTT
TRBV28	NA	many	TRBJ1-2	CASSLATYGYTF	TGTGCCAGCAGTTTAGCGACTTATGGCTACACCTTC
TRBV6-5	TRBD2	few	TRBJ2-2	CASGLAATATGELFF	TGTGCCAGCGGGCTAGCGGCCACAGCCACCGGGGAGCTGTTTTTT
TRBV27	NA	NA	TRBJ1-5	CASSLTGSSNQPQHF	TGTGCCAGCAGCCTAACAGGGTCGAGCAATCAGCCCCAGCATTTT
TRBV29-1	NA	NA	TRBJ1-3	CSVVRSSGNTIYF	TGCAGCGTTGTCAGAAGCTCTGGAAACACCATATATTTT
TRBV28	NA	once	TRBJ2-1	CASSPPGPSYNEQFF	TGTGCCAGCAGTCCTCCGGGGCCCTCCTACAATGAGCAGTTCTTC
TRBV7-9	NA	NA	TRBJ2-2	CASSLVVETGELFF	TGTGCCAGCAGCTTAGTGGTGGAAACCGGGGAGCTGTTTTTT
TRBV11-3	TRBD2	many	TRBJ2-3	CASSLVYQRDSTDTQYF	TGTGCCAGCAGCTTAGTTTATCAGCGGGATAGCACAGATACGCAGTATTTT
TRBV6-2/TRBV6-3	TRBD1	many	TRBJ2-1	CASSYSPGTGVYNEQFF	TGTGCCAGCAGTTACTCTCCCGGGACAGGTGTTTACAATGAGCAGTTCTTC
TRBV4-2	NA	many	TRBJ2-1	CASSQGPYEQFF	TGTGCCAGCAGCCAAGGCCCCTATGAGCAGTTCTTC
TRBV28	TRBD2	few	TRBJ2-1	CASSPPGGTRISYNEQFF	TGTGCCAGCAGTCCCCCCGGTGGGACTAGGATCTCCTACAATGAGCAGTTCTTC
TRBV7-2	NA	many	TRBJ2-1	CASSPGSGVGEQFF	TGTGCCAGCAGCCCAGGATCAGGGGTGGGTGAGCAGTTCTTC
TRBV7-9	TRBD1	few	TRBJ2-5	CASSAERGLEETQYF	TGTGCCAGCAGCGCAGAAAGGGGGCTAGAAGAGACCCAGTACTTC
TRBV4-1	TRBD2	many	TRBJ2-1	CASSSRTSGSGNEQFF	TGCGCCAGCAGCTCGCGGACTAGCGGGAGTGGAAATGAGCAGTTCTTC
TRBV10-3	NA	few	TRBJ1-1	CAISESAPRVGTEAFF	TGTGCCATCAGTGAGTCGGCTCCCAGGGTGGGCACTGAAGCTTTCTTT
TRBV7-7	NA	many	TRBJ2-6	CASSLASGANVLTF	TGTGCTAGCAGCTTAGCGTCTGGGGCCAACGTCCTGACTTTC
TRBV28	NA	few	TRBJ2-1	CASSLGTGRTAYNEQFF	TGTGCCAGCAGTTTAGGGACCGGGAGGACAGCCTACAATGAGCAGTTCTTC
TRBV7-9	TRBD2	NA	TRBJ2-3	CVSTPRLAQSTDTQYF	TGTGTCAGCACCCCTAGACTAGCACAGAGCACAGATACGCAGTATTTT
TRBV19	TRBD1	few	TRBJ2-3	CASSMGQVSTDTQYF	TGTGCCAGTAGTATGGGACAGGTCAGCACAGATACGCAGTATTTT
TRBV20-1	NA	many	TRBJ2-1	CSARAAIPGLYNEQFF	TGCAGTGCTAGAGCCGCGATTCCGGGTCTCTACAATGAGCAGTTCTTC
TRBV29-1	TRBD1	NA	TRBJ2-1	CSVEDRGQGNNEQFF	TGCAGCGTTGAAGATAGGGGACAGGGAAACAATGAGCAGTTCTTC
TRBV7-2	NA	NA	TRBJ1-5	CASSLSAKAYSNQPQHF	TGTGCCAGCAGCTTAAGCGCCAAGGCCTATAGCAATCAGCCCCAGCATTTT
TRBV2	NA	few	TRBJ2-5	CASSAEGGETQYF	TGTGCCAGCAGTGCGGAAGGAGGAGAGACCCAGTACTTC
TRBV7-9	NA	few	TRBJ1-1	CASAAGMNTEAFF	TGTGCCAGCGCCGCAGGGATGAACACTGAAGCTTTCTTT
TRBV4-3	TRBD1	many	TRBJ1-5	CASSPQIVLNRGGSNQPQHF	TGCGCCAGCAGCCCCCAGATCGTATTGAACAGGGGTGGTAGCAATCAGCCCCAGCATTTT
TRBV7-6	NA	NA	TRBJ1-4	CASSRGRARDGEKLFF	TGTGCCAGCAGCCGAGGAAGGGCAAGGGATGGTGAAAAACTGTTTTTT
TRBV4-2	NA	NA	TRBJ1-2	CASSQAGRSYGYTF	TGTGCCAGCAGCCAAGCTGGCAGATCCTATGGCTACACCTTC
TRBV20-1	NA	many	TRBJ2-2	CSARAGTYTGELFF	TGCAGTGCCAGGGCCGGGACCTACACCGGGGAGCTGTTTTTT
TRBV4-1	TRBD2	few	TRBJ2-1	CASSQDYTPGLAGGFNEQFF	TGCGCCAGCAGCCAAGACTACACACCGGGACTAGCGGGAGGTTTCAATGAGCAGTTCTTC
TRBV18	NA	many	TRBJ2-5	CASSPYQETQYF	TGTGCCAGCTCACCCTACCAAGAGACCCAGTACTTC
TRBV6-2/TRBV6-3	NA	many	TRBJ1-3	CASSYYGFSGNTIYF	TGTGCCAGCAGTTACTACGGATTCTCTGGAAACACCATATATTTT
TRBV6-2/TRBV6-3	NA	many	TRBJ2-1	CASIRGGSISEGFF	TGTGCCAGCATCCGCGGGGGCAGCATCTCAGAGGGGTTCTTC
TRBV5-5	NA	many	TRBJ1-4	CASSVPGTNEKLFF	TGTGCCAGCAGTGTCCCGGGGACTAATGAAAAACTGTTTTTT
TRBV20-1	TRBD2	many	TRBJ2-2	CSARTAGGLYTGELFF	TGCAGTGCTAGAACTGCGGGAGGGCTATACACCGGGGAGCTGTTTTTT
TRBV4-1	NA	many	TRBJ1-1	CASSFLQGRTEAFF	TGCGCCAGCAGCTTTTTGCAGGGAAGGACTGAAGCTTTCTTT
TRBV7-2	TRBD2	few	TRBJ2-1	CASSLGITGGRYEQFF	TGTGCCAGCAGCTTAGGTATTACGGGAGGCCGTTATGAGCAGTTCTTC